These 29 T cell receptor beta chains share one sample of origin, sequenced in a study of metastatic and nonmetastatic thyroid tumors. MiXCR was used by TCRdb to re-call the PCR reads. The sample comprises fewer than 40,000 clones, roughly 25% of which are singletons, and around 9.6% rests with the top ten. Among the patients, none had received any treatment before thyroid surgery. The specimen sequenced was blood. The source is a female donor with papillary thyroid cancer or a benign thyroid nodule (not recorded which). Some clones in this sample may be carry-over from other donors' samples.

Ten or more counts support this clone. V gene TRBV7-2 combines with J gene TRBJ2-3, with 9 bases fitting TRBD2. Germline assignment: CDR1 SGHTA and CDR2 FQGNSA. V lost 5 bases and J lost 2; bases outside the gene matches: 5. This CDR3 is 15 amino acids long. CDR3 loop: CASSPRTSDTDTQYF. CDR3 coding DNA: TGTGCCAGCAGCCCGCGGACTAGCGACACAGATACGCAGTATTTT.

This clone occurred many times. The V and J genes are TRBV29-1 and TRBJ2-5; the match to TRBD2 covers 9 bases. V was pared by 8 bases and J by 1 base, with 11 bases of the junction left unmatched. Germline-derived CDR1 and CDR2 are SQVTM and ANQGSEA. CDR3 size: 15 residues. CDR3 coding DNA: TGCAGCATCGGAGGGGTAGCGGGGGCCCAAGAGACCCAGTACTTC. Translation: CSIGGVAGAQETQYF.

This clone was recorded at least ten times. This rearrangement joins TRBV19 to TRBJ1-1, with 8 bases matching TRBD1. Germline assignment: CDR1 LNHDA and CDR2 SQIVND (reference sequence). With 5 bases clipped from V and 4 bases from J, the junction kept 6 bases outside the gene matches. The CDR3 runs 14 residues. The chain's CDR3 is CASSYRTGLTEAFF. The CDR3 DNA follows: TGTGCCAGTAGTTACCGGACAGGGCTCACTGAAGCTTTCTTT.

This clone ranks as medium-sized (0.01 to 0.1%). The V and J genes are TRBV6-5 and TRBJ1-1; unclear D gene. The V end was cut by 1 base, the J end by 10 bases, with 13 bases between. The CDR3 consists of 13 residues. Germline values: CDR1 MNHEY, CDR2 SVGAGI. The CDR3 region is CASSYYPGNIAFF. The CDR3 nucleotides read TGTGCCAGCAGTTACTATCCGGGAAATATAGCTTTCTTT.

This clone showed up many times. V and J are TRBV14 and TRBJ2-3, with D possibly TRBD2 on 6 matching bases. This CDR3 comprises 13 residues. The V end was cut by 5 bases, the J end by 3 bases, with 9 bases between. CDR1 is SGHDN and CDR2 is FVKESK in the germline V gene. CDR3 sequence (DNA): TGTGCCAGCAGCTTGGGGAGGACAGATACGCAGTATTTT. Translating gives CASSLGRTDTQYF.

The chain carries TRBV11-3 and TRBJ2-7; D unclear. Trimming pared 5 bases from V and 0 bases from J, leaving 8 bases between. This CDR3 region has 13 residues. CDR1 and CDR2 from the germline V gene are SGHNT and YENEEA. The CDR3 reads CASSPPCSYEQYF. Written as DNA, the CDR3 is TGTGCCAGCAGCCCTCCGTGCTCCTACGAGCAGTACTTC.

This clone was observed a single time. No conserved phenylalanine or tryptophan ends this CDR3, so it is likely a read error. The chain uses TRBV11-2 and TRBJ2-3; D gene ambiguous. Germline V lookup: CDR1 SGHAT, CDR2 FQNNGV. The CDR3 contains 16 residues. The CDR3 sequence is CASRPIRTSCTDTQYV. For the CDR3, the DNA is TGTGCAAGCAGACCGATACGGACCTCTTGCACAGATACGCAGTATGTT.

This clone was detected a few times. J is TRBJ1-5 and V is TRBV27; 8 positions agree with TRBD1. In germline, CDR1 is MNHEY, CDR2 SMNVEV (reference sequence). The CDR3 length is 15 residues. V was pared by 7 bases and J by 4 bases, with 9 bases of the junction left unmatched. CDR3 nucleotide sequence: TGTGCCAGCACCGCCGGGACAGGCCGGAATCAGCCCCAGCATTTT. It is translated as CASTAGTGRNQPQHF.

This clone occurred many times. In the same sample, other DNA sequences code for this CDR3. The CDR3 reads CASTGVGQPQHF. The CDR3 nucleotides are TGTGCCAGCACCGGGGTGGGACAGCCCCAGCATTTT. The gene calls are TRBV27 and TRBJ1-5; D is uncertain. CDR3 length: 12 amino acids. Germline assignment: CDR1 MNHEY and CDR2 SMNVEV (reference sequence). V lost 7 bases to trimming and J lost 7 bases, with 11 bases between them.

The V and J genes are TRBV4-2 and TRBJ2-5; TRBD2 agrees at 11 bases. V trimming: 5 bases; J trimming: 2 bases; junction bases outside the gene matches: 4. Germline loops: CDR1 LGHNA, CDR2 YNFKEQ. This CDR3 has 15 amino acids. CDR3 sequence (DNA): TGTGCCAGCAGCTCCACTAGCGGGAGTCAAGAGACCCAGTACTTC. Its protein product is CASSSTSGSQETQYF.

This clone showed up many times. The chain recombines TRBV3-1 with TRBJ1-5; D might be TRBD1 (6 bases). Germline V lookup: CDR1 LGHDT, CDR2 YNNKEL (reference sequence). Deletions cut 1 base from V and 8 bases from J, with 12 bases between. The CDR3 loop spans 14 amino acids. This CDR3 reads CASSQGLRGEPQHF. DNA for the CDR3: TGTGCCAGCAGCCAAGGGTTAAGGGGGGAGCCCCAGCATTTT.

This clone came up many times. In nucleotides, the CDR3 is TGTGCCAGCAGCCCCGCAGGACTACGGGGACAAAACACCGGGGAGCTGTTTTTT. Amino acids: CASSPAGLRGQNTGELFF. The V call is TRBV7-2, the J call TRBJ2-2; D may correspond to TRBD1 or TRBD2 (6 bases each). Deletions cut 5 bases from V and 2 bases from J, with 21 bases between. This CDR3 spans 18 amino acids. Germline V gene lookup returns CDR1 SGHTA and CDR2 FQGNSA. The full variable domain, with the rest looked up from reference TRBV7-2 and TRBJ2-2, is GAGVSQSPSNKVTEKGKDVELRCDPISGHTALYWYRQSLGQGLEFLIYFQGNSAPDKSGLPSDRFSAERTGGSVSTLTIQRTQQEDSAVYLCASSPAGLRGQNTGELFFGEGSRLTVL.

This sequence joins TRBV7-2 and TRBJ2-7; the match to TRBD2 covers 7 bases. The CDR3 is 15 residues long. Germline lookup yields CDR1 SGHTA and CDR2 FQGNSA. V lost 1 base to trimming and J lost 6 bases; unmatched junction nucleotides: 9. CDR3 loop: CASSLVFLAGVEQYF. The CDR3 DNA follows: TGTGCCAGCAGCTTAGTTTTTTTGGCGGGGGTCGAGCAGTACTTC.

This clone has at least ten counts. This may be a read error: a much more frequent sequence differs by one nucleotide. The final CDR3 position lacks the conserved phenylalanine or tryptophan, pointing to a likely read error. J is TRBJ2-7 and V is TRBV20-1; the match to TRBD1 covers 7 bases. Germline CDR1 DFQATT, CDR2 SNEGSKA (reference sequence). This CDR3 contains 14 residues. J lost 5 bases, V lost 6 bases, and 13 bases had no gene match. Here the CDR3 reads CSAAQGQPRNEQYL. The CDR3 DNA sequence: TGCAGTGCGGCCCAGGGACAGCCAAGGAACGAGCAGTACCTC.

This clone was seen repeatedly, ten times or more. V gene TRBV10-3 combines with J gene TRBJ2-1; TRBD2 agrees at 15 bases. CDR1 is ENHRY, CDR2 SYGVKD, per germline. The CDR3 sequence is 16 residues long. J gave up 8 bases and V 6 bases, and 8 bases lay outside the gene matches. CDR3 bases: TGTGCCATCAGCTGGGGACTAGCGGGAGGAAACGATGAGCAGTTCTTC. Its translation: CAISWGLAGGNDEQFF.

This clone was found many times. CDR3 coding DNA: TGTGCCAGCAACCGTCGCACCGGGGAGCTGTTTTTT. Translated: CASNRRTGELFF. The chain employs TRBV9 and TRBJ2-2, with unresolved D. Germline V lookup: CDR1 SGDLS, CDR2 YYNGEE. The V gene lost 6 bases and the J gene lost 4 bases, with 7 bases spanning the gap. This CDR3 comprises 12 residues.

The V and J genes are TRBV20-1 and TRBJ2-7, with D tentatively TRBD1 or TRBD2 (5 bases each). With 0 bases removed from V and 4 bases from J, the gap between germline ends came to 16 bases. Germline CDR1 reads DFQATT; CDR2 reads SNEGSKA (reference sequence). There are 15 residues in the CDR3. The CDR3 DNA sequence: TGCAGTGCTAGAGATCGGGGAAATCCAGGGTACGAGCAGTACTTC. It specifies CSARDRGNPGYEQYF.

The rearrangement uses TRBV27 and TRBJ2-1; 7 bases are a match to TRBD2. Germline lookup yields CDR1 MNHEY and CDR2 SMNVEV (reference sequence). The ends lost 5 bases at V and 6 bases at J; junction bases unmatched: 13. This CDR3 contains 16 residues. CDR3 bases: TGTGCCAGCAGTCCCCACAGTAGCGGGTCTCCCAATGAGCAGTTCTTC. Residues: CASSPHSSGSPNEQFF.

The sample holds many counts of this clone. This may arise from a read error, as a much more abundant clone is one base away. The chain couples TRBV19 to TRBJ2-1; D may correspond to TRBD1 or TRBD2 (6 bases each). In germline, CDR1 is LNHDA, CDR2 SQIVND (reference sequence). Trimming shortened V by 7 bases and J by 5 bases, and 15 bases separated the two germline ends. This CDR3 has 14 amino acids. The CDR3 here is CASKEGGPDNEQFF. The DNA for the CDR3 is TGTGCCAGTAAGGAAGGGGGGCCCGACAATGAGCAGTTCTTC.

This clone has ten or more counts. The chain employs TRBV5-1 and TRBJ2-1; D is unclear. The CDR3 contains 15 residues. The V end lost 0 bases, the J end lost 0 bases, and 7 bases lay between the germline ends. Germline V gene sequence: CDR1 SGHRS, CDR2 YFSETQ. The CDR3 spells CASSLEGSSYNEQFF. The CDR3 region has the DNA TGCGCCAGCAGCTTGGAAGGCAGCTCCTACAATGAGCAGTTCTTC.

The chain recombines TRBV6-5 with TRBJ2-1, with 7 bases lining up with TRBD1. The CDR3 covers 16 residues. Per germline, CDR1 MNHEY and CDR2 SVGAGI. The trim removed 6 bases at V and 8 bases at J, leaving 16 bases unmatched. Here the CDR3 DNA reads TGTGCCAGCAGCTCCCAAGGACAGGTCGGTATGGATGAGCAGTTCTTC. This codes for CASSSQGQVGMDEQFF.

This clone came up many times. This CDR3 is CSAKPDQYTEAFF. In DNA, the CDR3 is TGCAGTGCCAAGCCTGATCAGTACACTGAAGCTTTCTTT. This sequence joins TRBV20-1 and TRBJ1-1; no clear D. V lost 6 bases to trimming and J lost 3 bases, with 14 bases between them. The CDR3 extends over 13 amino acids. Germline CDR1 reads DFQATT; CDR2 reads SNEGSKA (reference sequence).

This chain joins TRBV27 and TRBJ1-2; D not resolved. Per germline, CDR1 MNHEY and CDR2 SMNVEV (reference sequence). V lost 6 bases and J 7 bases, leaving 15 bases between the germline ends. This CDR3 has 13 amino acids. The CDR3 loop is CASRGVGAGGYTF. The DNA for the CDR3 is TGTGCCAGCAGAGGCGTAGGTGCAGGTGGCTACACCTTC.

V usage is TRBV9 and J usage is TRBJ2-7, with D possibly matching TRBD1 (6 bases). V lost 2 bases and J lost 1, with 13 bases in between. Germline V gene sequence: CDR1 SGDLS, CDR2 YYNGEE. The CDR3 covers 15 residues. CDR3 sequence: CASSVGAGCSYEQYF. The CDR3 DNA sequence: TGTGCCAGCAGCGTGGGGGCAGGGTGTTCCTACGAGCAGTACTTC.

The chain joins TRBV4-3 to TRBJ2-6; D may be TRBD1 (5 bases). V was cut by 0 bases and J by 2 bases, with 8 bases left in between. Looked up from germline, CDR1 is LGHNA and CDR2 is YSLEER. CDR3 size: 16 residues. The CDR3 nucleotides are TGCGCCAGCAGCCAAGAAGAAGGGGCTGGGGCCAACGTCCTGACTTTC. Residues: CASSQEEGAGANVLTF.

This clone was seen at least ten times. This CDR3 is CASSATDHSSYEQYF. The CDR3 coding sequence is TGTGCCAGCAGCGCTACGGACCACAGCTCCTACGAGCAGTACTTC. J is TRBJ2-7 and V is TRBV9; D unclear. There are 15 residues in the CDR3. Germline CDR1 SGDLS, CDR2 YYNGEE. Trimming took off 3 bases at V and 0 bases at J, with 13 bases between the two ends.

This chain uses TRBV5-4 with TRBJ2-3; tentatively, D is TRBD2 (5 bases). Germline CDR1 and CDR2: SGHNT and YYREEE (reference sequence). This CDR3 region has 17 residues. Trimming removed 0 bases at V and 2 bases at J, with 16 bases between. CDR3 sequence (DNA): TGTGCCAGCAGCTTGGCTCCCCCGGGGTCTAACACAGATACGCAGTATTTT. This codes for CASSLAPPGSNTDTQYF.

Within the sample, this clone is medium-sized (0.01 to 0.1%). This rearrangement joins TRBV6-2 or TRBV6-3 to TRBJ2-3, with TRBD2 as a possible D gene (6 bases). V was pared by 8 bases and J by 0 bases, with 12 bases between. The CDR3 is 14 residues long. Germline CDR1 reads MNHEY; CDR2 reads SVGEGT. CDR3: CASVRETSTDTQYF. Here the CDR3 DNA reads TGTGCCAGCGTGCGGGAAACTAGCACAGATACGCAGTATTTT.

This clone was seen at least ten times. The CDR3: CASSLRREGPYNEQFF. CDR3 nucleotides: TGTGCCAGCAGCTTACGGCGGGAGGGGCCCTACAATGAGCAGTTCTTC. This rearrangement joins TRBV7-6 to TRBJ2-1; the match to TRBD2 covers 9 bases. Germline CDR1 SGHVS, CDR2 FNYEAQ. V lost 2 bases, J lost 2 bases, and 4 bases stayed unmatched. This CDR3 is built from 16 residues.